The 24 T cell receptor beta chains listed next were all sequenced from one sample in a study of cytomegalovirus exposure and HLA in healthy donors. Vbeta (60) and Jbeta (13) primers were used in the PCR. TCRdb's copy holds only in-frame clones and misses some; the assay was immunoSEQ multiplex PCR. The sample yields around 250,000 clones, about 80% seen once. Sequenced sample: PBMCs. These receptors originate from a woman in her sixties in good health and CMV-seropositive.

This clone was counted only a few times. The chain recombines TRBV9 with TRBJ2-2; 7 bases match TRBD2. The CDR3 runs to 15 residues. V dropped 1 base and J dropped 4; count of bases not matched to a gene: 4. Germline CDR1 SGDLS, CDR2 YYNGEE. The CDR3 DNA reads as TGTGCCAGCAGCGTACTGGGAGGGCCCACCGGGGAGCTGTTTTTT. This encodes CASSVLGGPTGELFF.

The chain employs TRBV4-1 and TRBJ2-4, with D perhaps matching TRBD2 (5 bases). V was cut by 1 base and J by 1 base, with 5 bases left in between. Germline-derived CDR1 and CDR2 are MGHRA and YSYEKL. The CDR3 spans 14 residues. In DNA, the CDR3 is TGCGCCAGCAGCCAAGGAGGGGCCAAAAACATTCAGTACTTC. It encodes CASSQGGAKNIQYF.

V and J are TRBV4-1 and TRBJ2-7; D ambiguous. The CDR3 runs 16 residues. Germline V lookup: CDR1 MGHRA, CDR2 YSYEKL. V lost 1 base and J 0 bases, leaving 13 bases between the germline ends. CDR3: CASSQGPQANSYEQYF. The CDR3 coding sequence is TGCGCCAGCAGCCAAGGGCCACAAGCGAACTCCTACGAGCAGTACTTC.

The chain links TRBV7-9 to TRBJ2-5; no clear D. V was pared by 3 bases and J by 3 bases, with 5 bases between. The germline gives CDR1 SEHNR, CDR2 FQNEAQ (reference sequence). The CDR3 extends over 12 amino acids. The CDR3 reads CASSFQEETQYF. In DNA form, the CDR3 reads TGTGCCAGCAGCTTCCAGGAAGAGACCCAGTACTTC.

Regarding this clone: At one end, the junction sequence differs from germline, possibly due to a read error. The V gene is TRBV7-9, the J gene TRBJ1-4; the match to TRBD1 covers 9 bases. From germline, CDR1 is SEHNR and CDR2 FQNEAQ (reference sequence). CDR3 length: 17 residues. CDR3 sequence (DNA): TGTTCCAGCAGCTGGGCTCGGGACAGGGCCATTAATGAAAAACTGTTTTTT. Translation gives CSSSWARDRAINEKLFF.

V gene TRBV5-6 combines with J gene TRBJ1-1; D might be TRBD1 (5 bases). Trimming left V 0 bases short and J 1 base short, with 10 bases between. This CDR3 spans 15 amino acids. The germline V gene encodes CDR1 SGHDT and CDR2 YYEEEE. In DNA, the CDR3 is TGTGCCAGCAGCTTGGGAGACAGAACGAACACTGAAGCTTTCTTT. The encoded protein is CASSLGDRTNTEAFF.

This chain joins TRBV19 and TRBJ1-1, with 10 positions matching TRBD1. The V gene's germline CDR1 is LNHDA and CDR2 SQIVND (reference sequence). V was clipped by 7 bases and J by 1 base; unmatched bases: 3. The CDR3 consists of 14 residues. CDR3 in amino acids: CASTRDRGNTEAFF. CDR3 in DNA: TGTGCCAGTACTAGGGACAGGGGGAACACTGAAGCTTTCTTT.

The CDR3 sequence: CASSEGGQLWEQYF. In DNA form, the CDR3 reads TGTGCCAGCAGTGAAGGGGGACAGCTCTGGGAGCAGTACTTC. V usage is TRBV6-1 and J usage is TRBJ2-7; 7 bases are a match to TRBD1. The CDR3 sequence is 14 residues long. The trim removed 1 base at V and 7 bases at J, leaving 7 bases unmatched. Germline V CDR1 and CDR2: MNHNS, SASEGT.

Concerning this clone itself: Its ends do not fully match the called genes, so a read error is possible. The chain couples TRBV28 to TRBJ1-3; D perhaps matches TRBD1 (5 bases). The CDR3 loop spans 12 amino acids. Germline loops: CDR1 MDHEN, CDR2 SYDVKM. The CDR3 DNA reads TGTGCCAGCAGTTTGGTAGCGGACACCATAGATTTT. This translates into CASSLVADTIDF.

This chain uses TRBV18 with TRBJ1-2; TRBD1 might be the D (5 bases). With 0 bases removed from V and 7 bases from J, the gap between germline ends came to 15 bases. This CDR3 has 15 residues. Germline CDR1 KGHSH, CDR2 LQKENI. The CDR3 reads CASSPPRGQGSGYTF. In DNA form, the CDR3 reads TGTGCCAGCTCACCACCGAGAGGTCAGGGCAGTGGCTACACCTTC.

The rearrangement links TRBV12-5 to TRBJ1-4; possible D gene TRBD1, 6 bases. This CDR3 has 15 amino acids. The germline V and J ends were trimmed by 5 bases and 4 bases, with 14 bases remaining between them. Germline CDR1 reads LGHNT; CDR2 reads FRNRAP. The CDR3 DNA sequence: TGTGCTAGTGGTCCCACAGGGAACTTTAATGAAAAACTGTTTTTT. This sequence encodes CASGPTGNFNEKLFF.

The V and J genes are TRBV4-2 and TRBJ1-1; D is uncertain. Germline values: CDR1 LGHNA, CDR2 YNFKEQ. Trimming took 4 bases from V and 4 from J, leaving 22 bases between them. The length of the CDR3 is 17 residues. The CDR3 reads CASSLRQGQFLRTEAFF. CDR3 DNA: TGTGCCAGCAGCCTCAGACAAGGTCAGTTTTTACGCACTGAAGCTTTCTTT.

The rearrangement uses TRBV7-9 and TRBJ1-2, with D possibly being TRBD1 (6 bases). Germline lookup yields CDR1 SEHNR and CDR2 FQNEAQ (reference sequence). The CDR3 is 16 residues long. V lost 1 base to trimming and J lost 3 bases, with 15 bases between them. The CDR3 bases are TGTGCCAGCAGCTTAGGGGAGGGGGGCGTCGACTATGGCTACACCTTC. This encodes CASSLGEGGVDYGYTF. Together with reference TRBV7-9 and TRBJ1-2, the CDR3 gives the full variable domain: DTGVSQNPRHKITKRGQNVTFRCDPISEHNRLYWYRQTLGQGPEFLTYFQNEAQLEKSRLLSDRFSAERPKGSFSTLEIQRTEQGDSAMYLCASSLGEGGVDYGYTFGSGTRLTVV.

The V gene is TRBV10-2, the J gene TRBJ2-7; TRBD1 is a possible D gene (5 bases). With 4 bases removed from V and 3 bases from J, the gap between germline ends came to 16 bases. The length of the CDR3 is 15 residues. Germline values: CDR1 WSHSY, CDR2 SAAADI. The CDR3, as DNA: TGCGCCAGCAGTGGGGGCTACCGGCAGCTCTACGAGCAGTACTTC. This sequence encodes CASSGGYRQLYEQYF.

The chain recombines TRBV2 with TRBJ2-5; unclear D gene. Germline loops: CDR1 SNHLY, CDR2 FYNNEI. CDR3 length: 13 residues. Deletions cut 3 bases from V and 5 bases from J, with 10 bases between. In nucleotides, the CDR3 is TGTGCCAGCAGTGACGGAAGGCGGGAGACCCAGTACTTC. The encoded protein is CASSDGRRETQYF.

This chain joins TRBV9 and TRBJ1-2; a weak D match, TRBD1 (5 bases). The CDR3 runs to 15 residues. Between the trimmed V and J ends, which lost 3 bases and 8 bases, there was a span of 20 bases. Germline CDR1 and CDR2: SGDLS and YYNGEE. The CDR3 region is CASSDSHQGFGGYTF. The CDR3 DNA is TGTGCCAGCAGCGACTCCCATCAGGGCTTCGGGGGCTACACCTTC.

Here the CDR3 reads CASRHGLAGPFF. The CDR3 nucleotides are TGTGCCAGCAGACATGGACTAGCGGGACCGTTCTTC. This sequence joins TRBV28 and TRBJ2-1, with TRBD2 matching 12 bases. After removal of 6 bases from V and 15 bases from J, the junction contained 6 bases not matched to a gene. The germline CDR1 and CDR2 sequences are MDHEN and SYDVKM. The CDR3 sequence is 12 residues long.

In the case of this clone: The same CDR3 arises from other DNA sequences in this sample as well. The gene calls are TRBV28 and TRBJ1-2, with 7 positions matching TRBD1. Germline CDR1 is MDHEN and CDR2 is SYDVKM. V shed 2 bases, J shed 4 bases, and the junction held 1 base outside the gene matches. The CDR3 has 13 residues. The CDR3 protein is CASSLQGGYGYTF. CDR3 nucleotides: TGTGCCAGCAGTTTACAGGGGGGCTATGGCTACACCTTC.

J is TRBJ1-1 and V is TRBV7-9; perhaps TRBD1 as D (5 bases). The CDR3 totals 13 residues. CDR1 and CDR2 from the germline V gene are SEHNR and FQNEAQ (reference sequence). With 2 bases removed from V and 5 bases from J, the gap between germline ends came to 9 bases. The chain's CDR3 is CASSLQGRTEAFF. The CDR3 coding sequence is TGTGCCAGCAGCTTACAGGGTAGGACTGAAGCTTTCTTT.

This clone was detected once. The rearrangement links TRBV7-9 to TRBJ1-5; D remains unclear. There are 14 residues in the CDR3. Per the germline V gene, CDR1 is SEHNR and CDR2 is FQNEAQ (reference sequence). Trimming stripped 3 bases from V and 1 base from J, with 7 bases between. DNA of the CDR3: TGTGCCAGCAGCTTCACGGGGAGCAATCAGCCCCAGCATTTT. Translation gives CASSFTGSNQPQHF.

In its sample, this clone was seen a few times. The V and J genes are TRBV7-8 and TRBJ2-3; possibly TRBD2 for D (6 bases). Trimming removed 2 bases at V and 6 bases at J, with 15 bases between. CDR1 and CDR2 from the germline V gene are SGHVS and FQNEAQ. CDR3 length: 15 amino acids. The CDR3 DNA sequence: TGTGCCAGCAGCTTAAGGTGGGGGGAAAGGGATACGCAGTATTTT. It is translated as CASSLRWGERDTQYF.

The chain carries TRBV6-1 and TRBJ2-7, with 12 bases aligning to TRBD1. From germline, CDR1 is MNHNS and CDR2 SASEGT. V lost 7 bases and J lost 5; bases outside the gene matches: 6. This CDR3 comprises 14 residues. CDR3 in amino acids: CASKGGQGADEQYF. The CDR3 DNA follows: TGTGCCAGCAAGGGGGGACAGGGGGCCGACGAGCAGTACTTC.

The chain combines TRBV28 with TRBJ2-7, with 7 positions matching TRBD2. The CDR3 loop spans 15 amino acids. The ends lost 5 bases at V and 6 bases at J; junction bases unmatched: 13. In germline, CDR1 is MDHEN, CDR2 SYDVKM. Here the CDR3 DNA reads TGTGCCAGCAGTCCTCGGACTAGAACGACGCTCGAGCAGTACTTC. It translates to CASSPRTRTTLEQYF.

The chain employs TRBV28 and TRBJ1-5, with D unresolved. This CDR3 has 13 residues. The V gene lost 7 bases and the J gene lost 4 bases, with 11 bases spanning the gap. Looked up from germline, CDR1 is MDHEN and CDR2 is SYDVKM. CDR3 sequence (DNA): TGTGCCAGCACGGAGATTCGAAATCAGCCCCAGCATTTT. Translated: CASTEIRNQPQHF.